This TCR beta chain was retrieved from a study of cytomegalovirus exposure and HLA in healthy donors. As for this clone: The antigen remains unidentified.

Data came from immunoSEQ multiplex PCR; TCRdb stores just in-frame clones and leaves some out. This table holds about 47,000 clones, about 90% found once. Study-wide findings and caveats: First-cohort TCR clusters were later found to tend to co-occur in the roughly 130 validation repertoires. Listed as cytomegalovirus-associated were about 160 TCR beta chains.

The sequence was collected from a man between 18 and 29 years old in good health and CMV-seronegative. Sequenced sample: PBMCs.

The CDR3 DNA is TGTGCCAGCTCACCCGGACAAAACTCTGGAAACACCATATATTTT. Protein: CASSPGQNSGNTIYF. The chain uses TRBV18 and TRBJ1-3; D might be TRBD1 (5 bases). The CDR3 has 15 residues. Germline CDR1 is KGHSH and CDR2 is LQKENI. V was trimmed by 3 bases and J by 0 bases, leaving 9 bases between them.